This TCR beta chain was captured in a study of CD4 and CD8 cells across lung adenocarcinoma regions. Each CDR3 protein gets one entry after TCRdb re-called the PCR reads with MiXCR. The table records roughly 13,000 distinct CDR3 sequences, roughly 45% of them present only once. CDR1 MDHEN and CDR2 SYDVKM come from the germline V gene. The CDR3 spans 15 residues. V and J are TRBV28 and TRBJ2-1, with 7 bases aligning to TRBD1. The J call is in doubt because the DNA end fits TRBJ2-5 better. This clonotype was sampled from a male donor with lung adenocarcinoma. The CD4 and CD8 labels of this study may be unreliable. Material: CD4+ T cells from the center of a lung tumor. The CDR3 region has the DNA TGTGCCAGCAGTTTAGATGTCAGGGGGACGGAGACCCAGTACTTC. Its translation is CASSLDVRGTETQYF.